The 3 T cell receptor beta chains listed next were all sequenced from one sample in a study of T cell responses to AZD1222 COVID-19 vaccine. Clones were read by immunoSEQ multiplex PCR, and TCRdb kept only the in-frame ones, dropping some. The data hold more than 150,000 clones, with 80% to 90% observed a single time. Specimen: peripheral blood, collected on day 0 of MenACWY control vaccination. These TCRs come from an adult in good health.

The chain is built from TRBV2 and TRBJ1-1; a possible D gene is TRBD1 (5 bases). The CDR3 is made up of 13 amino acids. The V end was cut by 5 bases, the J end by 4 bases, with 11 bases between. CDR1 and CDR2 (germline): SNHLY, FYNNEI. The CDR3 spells CASSLGQFTEAFF. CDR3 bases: TGTGCCAGCAGTTTGGGGCAGTTCACTGAAGCTTTCTTT.

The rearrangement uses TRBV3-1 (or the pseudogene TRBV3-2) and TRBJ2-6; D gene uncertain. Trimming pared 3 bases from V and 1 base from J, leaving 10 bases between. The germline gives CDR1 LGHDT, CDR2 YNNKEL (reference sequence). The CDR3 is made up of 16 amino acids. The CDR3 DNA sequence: TGTGCCAGCAGCCACCACGGCACATCTGGGGCCAACGTCCTGACTTTC. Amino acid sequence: CASSHHGTSGANVLTF.

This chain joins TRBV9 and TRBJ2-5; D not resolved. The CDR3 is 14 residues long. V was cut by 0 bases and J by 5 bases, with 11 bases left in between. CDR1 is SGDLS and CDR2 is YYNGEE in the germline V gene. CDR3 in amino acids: CASSVGVPSETQYF. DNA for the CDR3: TGTGCCAGCAGCGTAGGAGTCCCCAGTGAGACCCAGTACTTC.